A single T cell receptor beta chain is shown here with its context. Sample time point: baseline, week 1 (first vaccination visit). Treatment: pre-vaccination baseline after standard-of-care therapy. TCRdb's copy holds only in-frame clones and misses some; the assay was immunoSEQ multiplex PCR. The repertoire holds about 51,000 clones, with over 65% as singletons. The data were taken from a study of a mutant IDH1 vaccine in newly diagnosed glioma. In germline, CDR1 is SGHDT, CDR2 YYEEEE. The J segment lost 5 bases and the V segment lost 0 bases, leaving 7 bases of the junction unmatched. This CDR3 is built from 15 residues.

The gene calls are TRBV5-6 and TRBJ1-1, with 7 nucleotides matching TRBD1. Source: PBMCs, taken from a glioma patient treated with radiotherapy, temozolomide or both. The TCR was taken from a woman between 35 and 50 years old with glioma. The CDR3 region has the DNA TGTGCCAGCAGCTTGGTAGGAGGGGGCAGGACTGAAGCTTTCTTT. This gives the protein CASSLVGGGRTEAFF. Full variable domain (rest looked up from reference TRBV5-6 and TRBJ1-1): DAGVTQSPTHLIKTRGQQVTLRCSPKSGHDTVSWYQQALGQGPQFIFQYYEEEERQRGNFPDRFSGHQFPNYSSELNVNALLLGDSALYLCASSLVGGGRTEAFFGQGTRLTVV.